A single T cell receptor beta chain is shown here with its context. Its antigen remains undetermined. No qualities accompany the bases; no much larger clone lies one base away. This specimen comes from a study of CD8+ T cells in alopecia areata (dated by TCRdb to the late 2010s). For the study in its entirety: Treated patients were enrolled in an open-label pilot trial of oral tofacitinib at 5 to 10 mg twice daily for moderate-to-severe alopecia areata. Tofacitinib was administered for 6 to 18 months, and 6 months of follow-up off drug were then conducted to assess delayed response and recurrence. Disease severity in treated patients was measured with the SALT score, which quantifies the percentage of affected scalp surface area. To study T cell clonal expansion in alopecia areata, the researchers applied high-throughput TCRbeta sequencing to both the C3H/HeJ mouse model and human patients. On the human side, TCRbeta sequencing was run on scalp tissue and on sorted CD4+ and CD8+ peripheral blood T cells from healthy controls and from alopecia areata patients with either patchy or totalis/universalis disease. Biopsies were taken from tofacitinib-treated patients at baseline and at 4 and 24 weeks of treatment, and a later scalp biopsy was taken in several of the tofacitinib-treated patients. Scalp clonality was compared among normal scalp (n=4), patchy alopecia areata scalp (n=8), and alopecia totalis/universalis scalp (n=8). RNA came from the PAXgene miRNA kit for fixed scalp, the miRNeasy kit for PBMCs, and the RNeasy kit for mouse skin. TCRbeta CDR3 regions were amplified by immunoSEQ multiplex PCR using 35 Vbeta forward and 13 Jbeta reverse primers. What the research found in general, with its limitations: Shared TCR sequences between patients were less evident than in mice, which may be partly attributable to HLA diversity in the patient population. Unlike mouse skin, which is dominated by gammadelta T cells, normal human skin has resident alphabeta T cells that are also sequenced, and this complicates analysis of the scalp TCR repertoire. During tofacitinib treatment, many expanded lesional clones stuck around in both scalp and blood, and this persistence may partly explain why relapse happens after treatment is stopped. Scalp clonality and the number of expanded CD8+ clones among the top 100 scalp clones were significantly decreased by tofacitinib. Because the treated cohort was small and included a single nonresponder, larger studies are needed to assess links between baseline CD8+ expansion and response. Compared with normal scalp, lesional scalp, particularly in alopecia totalis/universalis, had higher clonality and more expanded CD8+ clones, which suggests antigenic drive.

The CDR3 sequence holds 13 residues, the cysteine and phenylalanine included. Only the CDR3 portion is preserved as DNA: 39 bases, with reading frame beginning at the first base. Between the V and J ends, shortened by 4 bases and 5 bases respectively, the junction contains 14 bases. CDR1 and CDR2 are read off the germline V gene as SQVTM and ANQGSEA. Receptors were amplified or captured by the immunoSEQ multiplex PCR assay. RNA was extracted from all samples and reverse transcribed into cDNA, which served as template for TCR sequencing. First-strand cDNA was synthesized with SuperScript III using a 2:1 mix of oligo-dT and random hexamers. A synthetic immune receptor repertoire was used to gauge amplification bias, and whatever bias remained was removed computationally. The published analysis was carried out like this. Raw reads were preprocessed to remove errors, and CDR3 was defined according to IMGT conventions as the region from the conserved cysteine to phenylalanine. Clonality was computed by normalizing Shannon entropy by log2 of the number of productive unique TCRs and subtracting the result from 1. Whether scalp clones were CD4 or CD8 was inferred by matching scalp TCRbeta sequences against CD4 and CD8 repertoires sorted from blood. Sourced from immuneACCESS, this table was stored by TCRdb with only in-frame sequences that have V and J called. A share of the clones is absent; for the studies checked, an unresolved V gene accounts for under half, and the remainder has no known explanation. V, J and clone size were drawn from that table, and D and trimming were deduced from the DNA. In all, the sample holds approximately 170,000 clones, and 50% to 65% of those were seen once. 14% of the sample is held by the ten biggest clonotypes.

The time point label corresponds to: 20 to 30 weeks on oral tofacitinib. The treatment or condition label here, explained by the study, means: oral pan-JAK inhibitor, 5-10 mg twice daily. Peripheral blood and lesional scalp punch biopsies were obtained from patients with alopecia areata. PBMCs were separated by density centrifugation and stained for CD3, CD4 and CD8, after which CD4+ and CD8+ T cells were sorted on a FACSAria. The rearrangement joined TRBV29-1 to TRBJ2-5; the D segment might be TRBD1 or TRBD2, since each matches 6 bases. The specimen comprised CD4+ T cells sorted from blood, sampled at week 24, from a patient treated with tofacitinib. The receptor was derived from a human donor with alopecia areata. The DNA sequence is as follows: TGCAGCGTTGCCAGGGGCGCGGGGGAGACCCAGTACTTC. This is translated as CSVARGAGETQYF.